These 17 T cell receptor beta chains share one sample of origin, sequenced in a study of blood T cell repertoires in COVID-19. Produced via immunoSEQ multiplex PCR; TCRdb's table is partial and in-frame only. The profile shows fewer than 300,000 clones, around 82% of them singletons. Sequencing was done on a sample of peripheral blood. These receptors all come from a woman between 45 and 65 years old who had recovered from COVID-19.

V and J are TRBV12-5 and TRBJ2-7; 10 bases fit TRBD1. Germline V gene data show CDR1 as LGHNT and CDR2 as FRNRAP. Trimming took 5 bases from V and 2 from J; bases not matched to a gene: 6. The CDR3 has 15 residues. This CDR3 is CASGPPGQGTYEQYF. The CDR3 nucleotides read TGTGCTAGTGGTCCACCGGGACAGGGGACCTACGAGCAGTACTTC.

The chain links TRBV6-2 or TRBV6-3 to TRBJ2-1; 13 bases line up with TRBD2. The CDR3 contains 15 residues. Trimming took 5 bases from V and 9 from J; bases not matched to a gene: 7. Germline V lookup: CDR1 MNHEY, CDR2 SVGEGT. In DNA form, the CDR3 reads TGTGCCAGCAGTCGTACTAGCGGGAGGGCCAGTGAGCAGTTCTTC. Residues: CASSRTSGRASEQFF.

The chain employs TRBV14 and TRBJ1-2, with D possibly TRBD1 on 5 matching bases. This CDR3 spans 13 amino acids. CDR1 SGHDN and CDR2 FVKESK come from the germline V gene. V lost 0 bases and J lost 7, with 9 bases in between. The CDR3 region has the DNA TGTGCCAGCAGCCAAGACAGGGTTGGTGGCTACACCTTC. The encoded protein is CASSQDRVGGYTF. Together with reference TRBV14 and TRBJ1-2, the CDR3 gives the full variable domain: EAGVTQFPSHSVIEKGQTVTLRCDPISGHDNLYWYRRVMGKEIKFLLHFVKESKQDESGMPNNRFLAERTGGTYSTLKVQPAELEDSGVYFCASSQDRVGGYTFGSGTRLTVV.

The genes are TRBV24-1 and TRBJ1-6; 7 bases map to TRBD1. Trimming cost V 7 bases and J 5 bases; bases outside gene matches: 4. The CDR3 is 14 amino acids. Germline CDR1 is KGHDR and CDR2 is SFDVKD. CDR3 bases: TGTGCCACCAGAGGGACAGATAATAATTCACCCCTCCACTTT. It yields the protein CATRGTDNNSPLHF.

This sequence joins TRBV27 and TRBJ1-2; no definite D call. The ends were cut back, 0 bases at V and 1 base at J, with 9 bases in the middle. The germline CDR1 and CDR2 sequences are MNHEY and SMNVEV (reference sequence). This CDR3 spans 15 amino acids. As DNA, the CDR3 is TGTGCCAGCAGTTTATCAATGGGCTTTAACTATGGCTACACCTTC. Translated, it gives CASSLSMGFNYGYTF.

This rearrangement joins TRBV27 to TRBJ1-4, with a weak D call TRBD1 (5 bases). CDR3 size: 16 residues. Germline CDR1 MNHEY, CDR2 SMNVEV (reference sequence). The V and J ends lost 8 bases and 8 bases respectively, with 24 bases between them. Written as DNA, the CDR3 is TGTGCCAGCTTTCCGACCCAGCCCACAGGTGGGGAAAAACTGTTTTTT. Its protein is CASFPTQPTGGEKLFF.

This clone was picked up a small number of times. The CDR3 nucleotides are TGTGCCAGCAGCTTAAGAGATTCCGAGCAGTACTTC. It encodes CASSLRDSEQYF. The chain is built from TRBV7-9 and TRBJ2-7; no definite D call. Looked up from germline, CDR1 is SEHNR and CDR2 is FQNEAQ (reference sequence). The CDR3 is 12 residues long. V was shortened by 2 bases and J by 6 bases, with 8 bases between the two germline ends.

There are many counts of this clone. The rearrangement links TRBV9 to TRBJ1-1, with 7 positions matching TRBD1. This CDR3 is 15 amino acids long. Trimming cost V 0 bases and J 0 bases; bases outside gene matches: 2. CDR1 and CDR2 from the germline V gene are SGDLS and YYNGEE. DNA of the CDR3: TGTGCCAGCAGCGTAGGGGACAGTGTGAACACTGAAGCTTTCTTT. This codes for CASSVGDSVNTEAFF. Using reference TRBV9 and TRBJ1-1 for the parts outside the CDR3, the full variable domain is DSGVTQTPKHLITATGQRVTLRCSPRSGDLSVYWYQQSLDQGLQFLIQYYNGEERAKGNILERFSAQQFPDLHSELNLSSLELGDSALYFCASSVGDSVNTEAFFGQGTRLTVV.

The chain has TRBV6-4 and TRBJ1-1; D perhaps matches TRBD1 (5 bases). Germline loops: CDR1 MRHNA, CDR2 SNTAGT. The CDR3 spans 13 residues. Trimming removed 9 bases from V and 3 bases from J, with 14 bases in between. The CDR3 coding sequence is TGTGCCAGTAGATGGGGCGCGGACACTGAAGCTTTCTTT. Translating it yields CASRWGADTEAFF.

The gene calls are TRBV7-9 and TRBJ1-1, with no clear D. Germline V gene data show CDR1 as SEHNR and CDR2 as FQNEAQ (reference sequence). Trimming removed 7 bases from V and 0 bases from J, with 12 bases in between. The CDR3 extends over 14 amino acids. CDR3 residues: CASMGGGVNTEAFF. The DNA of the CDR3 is TGTGCCAGCATGGGTGGAGGAGTGAACACTGAAGCTTTCTTT. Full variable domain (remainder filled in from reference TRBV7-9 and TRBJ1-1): DTGVSQNPRHKITKRGQNVTFRCDPISEHNRLYWYRQTLGQGPEFLTYFQNEAQLEKSRLLSDRFSAERPKGSFSTLEIQRTEQGDSAMYLCASMGGGVNTEAFFGQGTRLTVV.

The CDR3 coding sequence is TGTGCCAGCAGGCGTCGACTAGCGGGAGATACGCAGTATTTT. Encoded protein: CASRRRLAGDTQYF. The chain couples TRBV6-5 to TRBJ2-3; 10 nucleotides match TRBD2. Losses at the gene ends were 6 bases for V and 5 bases for J; bases not matched to a gene: 5. This CDR3 has 14 residues. Germline-derived CDR1 and CDR2 are MNHEY and SVGAGI.

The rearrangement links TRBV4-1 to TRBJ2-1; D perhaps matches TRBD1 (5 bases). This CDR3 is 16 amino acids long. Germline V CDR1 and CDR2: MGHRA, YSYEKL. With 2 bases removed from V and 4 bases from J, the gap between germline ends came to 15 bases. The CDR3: CASSQQGFNTYNEQFF. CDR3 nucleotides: TGCGCCAGCAGCCAACAGGGTTTCAACACATACAATGAGCAGTTCTTC.

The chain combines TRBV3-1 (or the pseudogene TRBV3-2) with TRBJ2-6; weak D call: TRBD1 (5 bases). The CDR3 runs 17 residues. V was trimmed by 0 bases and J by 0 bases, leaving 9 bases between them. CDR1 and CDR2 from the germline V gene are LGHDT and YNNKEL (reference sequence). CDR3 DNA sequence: TGTGCCAGCAGCCAAGAACAGGATATCTCTGGGGCCAACGTCCTGACTTTC. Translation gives CASSQEQDISGANVLTF.

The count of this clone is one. The CDR3 DNA sequence: TGTGCCAGCAGCTTGGCCGAGGCGGGGGGGCCCTACAATGAGCAGTTCTTC. This sequence encodes CASSLAEAGGPYNEQFF. The rearrangement links TRBV5-5 to TRBJ2-1; 9 nucleotides line up with TRBD2. J gave up 2 bases and V 0 bases, and 6 bases lay outside the gene matches. Germline V lookup: CDR1 SGHKS, CDR2 YYEKEE (reference sequence). The CDR3 has 17 residues.

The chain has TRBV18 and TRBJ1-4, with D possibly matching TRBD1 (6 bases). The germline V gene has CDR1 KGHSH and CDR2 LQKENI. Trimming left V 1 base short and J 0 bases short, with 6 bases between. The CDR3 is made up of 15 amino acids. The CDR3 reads CASSPRDTTNEKLFF. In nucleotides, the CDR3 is TGTGCCAGCTCACCACGGGACACAACTAATGAAAAACTGTTTTTT.

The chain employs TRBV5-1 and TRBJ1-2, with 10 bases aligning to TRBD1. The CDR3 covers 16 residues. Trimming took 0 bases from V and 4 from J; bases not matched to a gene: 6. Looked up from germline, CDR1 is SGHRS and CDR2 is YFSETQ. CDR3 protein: CASSLELGTGAYGYTF. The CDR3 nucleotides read TGCGCCAGCAGCTTGGAACTGGGGACAGGGGCCTATGGCTACACCTTC.

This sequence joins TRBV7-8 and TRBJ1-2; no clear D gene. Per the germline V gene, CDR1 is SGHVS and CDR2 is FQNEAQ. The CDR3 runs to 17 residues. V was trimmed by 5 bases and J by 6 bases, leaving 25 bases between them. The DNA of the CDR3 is TGTGCCAGCAGCCCTAGATGGGCCGGCTTGGAGGGTCATGGCTACACCTTC. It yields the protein CASSPRWAGLEGHGYTF.